The 30 T cell receptor beta chains presented below share a single source sample, sequenced in a study of radiotherapy plus CTLA-4 blockade in lung cancer. Produced via immunoSEQ multiplex PCR; TCRdb's table is partial and in-frame only. The table shows tens of thousands of clones, with about 70% occurring only once. The sequences come from peripheral blood, collected from a patient treated with radiotherapy plus ipilimumab. Receptors were obtained from a human donor with non-small cell lung cancer who had stable disease on radiotherapy plus ipilimumab.

This clone has a handful of counts. V is TRBV5-1 and J is TRBJ2-1, with D possibly being TRBD2 (5 bases). The CDR3 spans 14 residues. CDR1 SGHRS and CDR2 YFSETQ come from the germline V gene. V lost 1 base and J 8 bases, leaving 13 bases between the germline ends. CDR3 coding DNA: TGCGCCAGCAGCTTGATAAGGTTGAGGGATGAGCAGTTCTTC. Translating gives CASSLIRLRDEQFF.

This clone has a single count. The chain recombines TRBV6-1 with TRBJ1-1; 12 nucleotides align to TRBD1. The CDR3 sequence is 17 residues long. Germline CDR1 is MNHNS and CDR2 is SASEGT. V was pared by 4 bases and J by 5 bases, with 11 bases of the junction left unmatched. CDR3 coding DNA: TGTGCCAGCAGTGCCACTCCGGGACAGGGGGCTTCGACTGAAGCTTTCTTT. This codes for CASSATPGQGASTEAFF.

The rearrangement joins TRBV6-5 to TRBJ2-3, with D maybe TRBD2 (6 bases). The length of the CDR3 is 16 residues. CDR1 is MNHEY, CDR2 SVGAGI, per germline. V was clipped by 0 bases and J by 7 bases, with 17 bases between them. CDR3 nucleotides: TGTGCCAGCAGTTACTCAGGGGACTCAATCGGGAATACGCAGTATTTT. It specifies CASSYSGDSIGNTQYF.

The chain has TRBV6-4 and TRBJ1-2; D perhaps matches TRBD1 (5 bases). Trimming took 6 bases from V and 6 from J, leaving 17 bases between them. The CDR3 has 14 amino acids. Germline V CDR1 and CDR2: MRHNA, SNTAGT. The CDR3 DNA is TGTGCCAGCAGATTCGACAGCACAAGGGATGGCTACACCTTC. Protein sequence: CASRFDSTRDGYTF.

The V gene is TRBV6-6, the J gene TRBJ2-5; a possible D gene is TRBD2 (7 bases). Germline-derived CDR1 and CDR2 are MNHNY and SVGAGI (reference sequence). Trimming left V 7 bases short and J 5 bases short, with 17 bases between. The CDR3 loop spans 14 amino acids. This chain's CDR3 is CASTPWGGSETQYF. The DNA of the CDR3 is TGTGCCAGCACCCCCTGGGGGGGCTCGGAGACCCAGTACTTC.

The rearrangement links TRBV18 to TRBJ1-1, with D possibly being TRBD1 (6 bases). Looked up from germline, CDR1 is KGHSH and CDR2 is LQKENI. Trimming removed 2 bases at V and 4 bases at J, with 14 bases between. This CDR3 region has 15 residues. The CDR3 reads CASSPNPGDVTEAFF. The CDR3 region has the DNA TGTGCCAGCTCACCAAATCCAGGGGATGTCACTGAAGCTTTCTTT. The whole variable domain, remainder taken from reference TRBV18 and TRBJ1-1, is NAGVMQNPRHLVRRRGQEARLRCSPMKGHSHVYWYRQLPEEGLKFMVYLQKENIIDESGMPKERFSAEFPKEGPSILRIQQVVRGDSAAYFCASSPNPGDVTEAFFGQGTRLTVV.

This clone occurred once. The chain combines TRBV5-6 with TRBJ2-5; TRBD1 is a possible D gene (6 bases). Germline V gives CDR1 SGHDT, CDR2 YYEEEE. The CDR3 runs 13 residues. V gave up 5 bases and J gave up 2 bases, with 10 bases separating them. The DNA for the CDR3 is TGTGCCAGCAGAAAGACAGGACAAGAGACCCAGTACTTC. Translated: CASRKTGQETQYF.

The rearrangement links TRBV29-1 to TRBJ2-2; D not certain. CDR3 length equals 14 residues. Germline-derived CDR1 and CDR2 are SQVTM and ANQGSEA. Trimming shortened V by 6 bases and J by 0 bases, and 11 bases separated the two germline ends. The CDR3 DNA reads as TGCAGCGTAACGGCCCGGGCGAACACCGGGGAGCTGTTTTTT. Residues: CSVTARANTGELFF.

The table lists this clone with a few counts. The gene calls are TRBV5-6 and TRBJ1-1; 10 bases are shared with TRBD1. The V and J ends lost 3 bases and 7 bases, in that order; junction bases with no gene match: 3. The CDR3 runs to 13 residues. CDR1 is SGHDT, CDR2 YYEEEE, per germline. CDR3 in amino acids: CASSYRDRGEAFF. As DNA, the CDR3 is TGTGCCAGCAGCTACCGGGACAGGGGTGAAGCTTTCTTT.

The chain uses TRBV7-9 and TRBJ2-3; D is undetermined. CDR3 length equals 11 residues. V dropped 2 bases and J dropped 5 bases, with 2 bases sitting between them. Germline CDR1 SEHNR, CDR2 FQNEAQ (reference sequence). CDR3 sequence reads: CASSLIDTQYF. In DNA form, the CDR3 reads TGTGCCAGCAGCTTAATAGATACGCAGTATTTT.

The V gene is TRBV7-6, the J gene TRBJ1-2; 11 nucleotides line up with TRBD1. Germline lookup yields CDR1 SGHVS and CDR2 FNYEAQ. J lost 7 bases, V lost 6 bases, and 4 bases had no gene match. This CDR3 region has 13 residues. CDR3 protein: CASRLGTGGGYTF. The DNA for the CDR3 is TGTGCCAGCAGACTCGGGACAGGGGGTGGCTACACCTTC.

The V call is TRBV18, the J call TRBJ1-4, with D possibly TRBD1 on 6 matching bases. The ends were cut back, 3 bases at V and 0 bases at J, with 8 bases in the middle. The CDR3 extends over 15 amino acids. In germline, CDR1 is KGHSH, CDR2 LQKENI. CDR3 DNA: TGTGCCAGCTCACCCCGGACAGCAACTAATGAAAAACTGTTTTTT. Protein: CASSPRTATNEKLFF.

The chain carries TRBV5-4 and TRBJ2-7; D might be TRBD2 (5 bases). This CDR3 has 12 amino acids. The ends were cut back, 5 bases at V and 6 bases at J, with 12 bases in the middle. Per germline, CDR1 SGHNT and CDR2 YYREEE (reference sequence). The CDR3 coding sequence is TGTGCCAGCAGAGGACTGCGCGGCGAGCAGTACGTC. Amino acid sequence: CASRGLRGEQYV.

V gene TRBV19 combines with J gene TRBJ2-1; no clear D. Trimming pared 2 bases from V and 7 bases from J, leaving 15 bases between. Germline V gene sequence: CDR1 LNHDA, CDR2 SQIVND (reference sequence). The CDR3 runs 15 residues. Here the CDR3 reads CASSILYSVANEQFF. Here the CDR3 DNA reads TGTGCCAGTAGTATATTATATTCGGTGGCAAATGAGCAGTTCTTC. Complete variable domain (other parts from reference TRBV19 and TRBJ2-1): DGGITQSPKYLFRKEGQNVTLSCEQNLNHDAMYWYRQDPGQGLRLIYYSQIVNDFQKGDIAEGYSVSREKKESFPLTVTSAQKNPTAFYLCASSILYSVANEQFFGPGTRLTVL.

The chain uses TRBV6-1 and TRBJ2-7; D not resolved. Germline loops: CDR1 MNHNS, CDR2 SASEGT. The CDR3 is 11 residues long. Trimming pared 3 bases from V and 3 bases from J, leaving 3 bases between. The CDR3 bases are TGTGCCAGCAGTGAGTTCTACGAGCAGTACTTC. This gives the protein CASSEFYEQYF.

The chain couples TRBV30 to TRBJ1-1, with TRBD1 as a possible D gene (6 bases). CDR1 and CDR2 (germline): GTSNPN, SVGIG (reference sequence). CDR3 length equals 14 residues. With 2 bases removed from V and 2 bases from J, the gap between germline ends came to 12 bases. The CDR3 DNA is TGTGCCTGGAGTCGGGGGGCGAGTAACACTGAAGCTTTCTTT. It codes for CAWSRGASNTEAFF.

The chain joins TRBV25-1 to TRBJ1-5; D is perhaps TRBD1 (6 bases). V was clipped by 4 bases and J by 0 bases, with 13 bases between them. In germline, CDR1 is MGHDK, CDR2 SYGVNS. The CDR3 is 16 amino acids. In DNA, the CDR3 is TGTGCCAGCAGTGGGGGGGCACCTTATAGCAATCAGCCCCAGCATTTT. It yields the protein CASSGGAPYSNQPQHF.

This chain joins TRBV2 and TRBJ1-4; D not resolved. CDR3 length: 13 residues. Trimming stripped 4 bases from V and 5 bases from J, with 8 bases between. Germline assignment: CDR1 SNHLY and CDR2 FYNNEI. CDR3 residues: CASSVDPNEKLFF. The CDR3 nucleotides are TGTGCCAGCAGTGTGGATCCGAATGAAAAACTGTTTTTT.

This clone came up once. The chain employs TRBV28 and TRBJ2-2, with D perhaps TRBD1 (6 bases). With 11 bases removed from V and 2 bases from J, the gap between germline ends came to 12 bases. The CDR3 sequence is 13 residues long. CDR1 and CDR2 (germline): MDHEN, SYDVKM. This chain's CDR3 is CAYRASNTGELFF. The CDR3 bases are TGTGCCTACAGGGCCTCAAACACCGGGGAGCTGTTTTTT.

V usage is TRBV19 and J usage is TRBJ1-1; D is undetermined. V lost 7 bases and J 1 base, leaving 13 bases between the germline ends. The V gene's germline CDR1 is LNHDA and CDR2 SQIVND (reference sequence). The CDR3 has 14 residues. The CDR3 region has the DNA TGTGCCAGTACCCGAGGACGGTCGAACACTGAAGCTTTCTTT. This encodes CASTRGRSNTEAFF.

The chain joins TRBV5-5 to TRBJ2-7; the D gene could be TRBD1 or TRBD2 (6 bases each). In germline, CDR1 is SGHKS, CDR2 YYEKEE (reference sequence). V dropped 2 bases and J dropped 2 bases, with 14 bases sitting between them. The CDR3 loop spans 15 amino acids. CDR3: CASSFGLGGTYEQYV. CDR3 bases: TGTGCCAGCAGCTTCGGGCTAGGGGGGACCTACGAGCAGTACGTC.

V and J are TRBV9 and TRBJ2-1; maybe TRBD2 (6 bases). Trimming took 4 bases from V and 4 from J, leaving 9 bases between them. The CDR3 is 13 amino acids. The germline V gene has CDR1 SGDLS and CDR2 YYNGEE. CDR3 DNA sequence: TGTGCCAGCAGCCCTCGGGGGTACAATGAGCAGTTCTTC. Its translation: CASSPRGYNEQFF. Full variable domain (outside the CDR3, taken from reference TRBV9 and TRBJ2-1): DSGVTQTPKHLITATGQRVTLRCSPRSGDLSVYWYQQSLDQGLQFLIQYYNGEERAKGNILERFSAQQFPDLHSELNLSSLELGDSALYFCASSPRGYNEQFFGPGTRLTVL.

The CDR3 DNA sequence: TGTGCCTGGAGGGCCGGGGGGGCCAGTGAGCAGTTCTTC. Translation gives CAWRAGGASEQFF. The V gene is TRBV30, the J gene TRBJ2-1; TRBD2 aligns across 8 bases. The V and J ends lost 3 bases and 9 bases, in that order; junction bases with no gene match: 7. The CDR3 extends over 13 amino acids. Per the germline V gene, CDR1 is GTSNPN and CDR2 is SVGIG (reference sequence).

V usage is TRBV6-1 and J usage is TRBJ1-2; TRBD1 matches 8 bases. CDR1 is MNHNS, CDR2 SASEGT, per germline. Unmatched junction bases numbered 4, after V lost 2 bases and J lost 5 bases. This CDR3 spans 14 amino acids. CDR3 region: CASSENDRGYGYTF. The CDR3 nucleotides are TGTGCCAGCAGTGAAAACGACAGGGGATATGGCTACACCTTC.

CDR3 sequence reads: CASSEAGNTIYF. As DNA, the CDR3 is TGCGCCAGCAGCGAGGCGGGAAACACCATATATTTT. The chain couples TRBV5-1 to TRBJ1-3; D ambiguous. CDR1 is SGHRS and CDR2 is YFSETQ in the germline V gene. This CDR3 is 12 amino acids long. V lost 4 bases, J lost 4 bases, and 6 bases lay in between.

The CDR3 is CASSQVGARRTDTQYF. CDR3 nucleotides: TGCGCCAGCAGCCAAGTGGGGGCCCGCCGCACAGATACGCAGTATTTT. This chain links TRBV4-1 with TRBJ2-3, with D perhaps TRBD1 (6 bases). V lost 1 base and J lost 1, with 12 bases in between. Germline V lookup: CDR1 MGHRA, CDR2 YSYEKL. This CDR3 region has 16 residues.

This clone showed up just a few times. This chain joins TRBV5-1 and TRBJ1-1; 8 bases match TRBD1. The CDR3 is 15 residues long. The V and J ends lost 4 bases and 4 bases, in that order; junction bases with no gene match: 9. CDR1 is SGHRS, CDR2 YFSETQ, per germline. CDR3 sequence: CASSGGQGYGTEAFF. The CDR3 coding sequence is TGCGCCAGCAGCGGAGGACAGGGTTACGGCACTGAAGCTTTCTTT. The full variable domain, in which reference TRBV5-1 and TRBJ1-1 provide the parts outside the CDR3, is KAGVTQTPRYLIKTRGQQVTLSCSPISGHRSVSWYQQTPGQGLQFLFEYFSETQRNKGNFPGRFSGRQFSNSRSEMNVSTLELGDSALYLCASSGGQGYGTEAFFGQGTRLTVV.

This chain connects TRBV11-2 to TRBJ2-2; TRBD1 agrees at 8 bases. The CDR3 consists of 14 residues. Germline V gene sequence: CDR1 SGHAT, CDR2 FQNNGV. Trimming removed 4 bases from V and 6 bases from J; junction bases left unmatched: 4. CDR3: CASSSQGVAGELFF. The CDR3 nucleotides read TGTGCCAGCAGCTCACAGGGGGTCGCCGGGGAGCTGTTTTTT. Complete variable domain (other parts from reference TRBV11-2 and TRBJ2-2): EAGVAQSPRYKIIEKRQSVAFWCNPISGHATLYWYQQILGQGPKLLIQFQNNGVVDDSQLPKDRFSAERLKGVDSTLKIQPAKLEDSAVYLCASSSQGVAGELFFGEGSRLTVL.

This clone has a handful of counts. This chain links TRBV5-4 with TRBJ2-5; 8 bases are a match to TRBD2. V shed 0 bases, J shed 5 bases, and the junction held 6 bases outside the gene matches. CDR1 and CDR2 from the germline V gene are SGHNT and YYREEE (reference sequence). The CDR3 length is 15 residues. Written as DNA, the CDR3 is TGTGCCAGCAGCTTGGGACTTAGCGGGGTTGAGACCCAGTACTTC. Amino acid sequence: CASSLGLSGVETQYF.

The chain combines TRBV28 with TRBJ2-5; D might be TRBD2 (6 bases). The germline V and J ends were trimmed by 5 bases and 1 base, with 14 bases remaining between them. Per germline, CDR1 MDHEN and CDR2 SYDVKM. This CDR3 contains 15 residues. CDR3 region: CASSPWGGRQETQYF. The CDR3 nucleotides are TGTGCCAGCAGTCCGTGGGGAGGCCGCCAAGAGACCCAGTACTTC.